This T cell receptor beta chain was identified in a study of naive and memory T cell subsets. The CDR3 loop spans 14 amino acids. The V end lost 5 bases, the J end lost 1 base, and 12 bases lay between the germline ends. The germline gives CDR1 SNHLY, CDR2 FYNNEI. The beta constant-region primer was an equimolar mix of two oligonucleotides covering TRBC1 and TRBC2. TCRdb redid the calling of the UMI-ligation and nested PCR reads with MiXCR, one entry per CDR3 protein. Among some 150,000 distinct CDR3 sequences listed, 15% to 20% were seen once. The material sequenced was naive CD4+ T cells from blood. The sequence was collected from a human donor in good health. This chain links TRBV2 with TRBJ2-7, with D tentatively TRBD2 (5 bases). The CDR3 bases are TGTGCCAGCAGTCTTGGACTGGGATCCTACGAGCAGTACTTC. It codes for CASSLGLGSYEQYF. The whole variable domain, filled in from reference TRBV2 and TRBJ2-7, reads EPEVTQTPSHQVTQMGQEVILRCVPISNHLYFYWYRQILGQKVEFLVSFYNNEISEKSEIFDDQFSVERPDGSNFTLKIRSTKLEDSAMYFCASSLGLGSYEQYFGPGTRLTVT.